This T cell receptor (beta chain) was sequenced in a study of blood T cell repertoires in COVID-19. Across the study: COVID-19 samples collected from the United States, Italy and Spain covered acute and convalescent phases. PBMCs, B-cell-depleted T cells, or T cells provided the cDNA or gDNA that made up the material.

The CDR3 has 19 residues. The J segment lost 0 bases and the V segment lost 1 base, leaving 12 bases of the junction unmatched. Germline V lookup: CDR1 LNHDA, CDR2 SQIVND (reference sequence). Per the authors' pipeline: Reference gene primer amplification in the assay estimated nucleated cell counts. Clones were read by immunoSEQ multiplex PCR, and TCRdb kept only the in-frame ones, dropping some. V and J calls and clone size are as listed in that table; D and trimming were resolved from the DNA. The table includes 210,000 or so clones, more than 70% detected once. The sequence was obtained from a woman aged 60-70 years with acute or convalescent COVID-19. Sequencing used peripheral blood. The V gene is TRBV19, the J gene TRBJ1-1; the match to TRBD1 covers 9 bases. In nucleotides, the CDR3 is TGTGCCAGTAGTATAGGGACGGGACAGGGCTTCCCTTTGAACACTGAAGCTTTCTTT. Its protein product is CASSIGTGQGFPLNTEAFF.